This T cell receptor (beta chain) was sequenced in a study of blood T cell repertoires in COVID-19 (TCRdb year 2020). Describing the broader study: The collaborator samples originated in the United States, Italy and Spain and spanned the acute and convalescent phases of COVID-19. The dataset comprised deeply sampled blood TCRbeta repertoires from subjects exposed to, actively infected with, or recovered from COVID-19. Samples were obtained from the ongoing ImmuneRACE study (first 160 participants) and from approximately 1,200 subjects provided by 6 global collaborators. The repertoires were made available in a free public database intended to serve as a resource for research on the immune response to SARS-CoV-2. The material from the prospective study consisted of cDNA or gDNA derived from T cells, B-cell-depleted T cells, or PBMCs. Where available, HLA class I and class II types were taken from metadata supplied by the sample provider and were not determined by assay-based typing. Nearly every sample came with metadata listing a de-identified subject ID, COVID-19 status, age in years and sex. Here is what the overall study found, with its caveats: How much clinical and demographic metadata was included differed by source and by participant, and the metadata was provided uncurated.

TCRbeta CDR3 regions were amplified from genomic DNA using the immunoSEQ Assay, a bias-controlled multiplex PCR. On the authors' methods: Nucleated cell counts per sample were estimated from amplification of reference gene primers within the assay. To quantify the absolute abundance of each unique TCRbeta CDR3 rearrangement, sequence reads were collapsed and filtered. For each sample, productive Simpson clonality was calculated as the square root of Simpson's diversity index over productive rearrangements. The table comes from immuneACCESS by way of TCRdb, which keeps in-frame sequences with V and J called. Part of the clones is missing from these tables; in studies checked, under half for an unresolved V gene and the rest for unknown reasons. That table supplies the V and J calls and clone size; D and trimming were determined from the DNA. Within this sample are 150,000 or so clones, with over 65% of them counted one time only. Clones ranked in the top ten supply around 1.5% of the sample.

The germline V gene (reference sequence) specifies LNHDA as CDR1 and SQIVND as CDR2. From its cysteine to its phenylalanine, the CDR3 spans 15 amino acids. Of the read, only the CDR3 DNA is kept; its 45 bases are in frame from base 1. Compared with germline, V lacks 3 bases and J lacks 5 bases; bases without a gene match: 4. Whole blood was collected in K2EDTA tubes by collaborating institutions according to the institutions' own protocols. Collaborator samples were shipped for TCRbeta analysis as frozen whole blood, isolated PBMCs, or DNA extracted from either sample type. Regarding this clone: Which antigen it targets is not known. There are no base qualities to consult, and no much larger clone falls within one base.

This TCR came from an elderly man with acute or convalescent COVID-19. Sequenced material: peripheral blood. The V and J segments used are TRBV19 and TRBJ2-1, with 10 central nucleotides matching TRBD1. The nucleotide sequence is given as TGTGCCAGTAGTATTTCGGACAGGGGGAACAATGAGCAGTTCTTC. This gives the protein CASSISDRGNNEQFF.